The T cell receptor beta chain described here comes from a study of human T cells and chemical hapten exposure. Overall study: Sensitization was performed using 2% DPC on a 2 cm by 2 cm upper inner arm skin site.

This CDR3 has 13 amino acids. V dropped 5 bases and J dropped 0 bases, with 4 bases sitting between them. Germline V gene lookup returns CDR1 MNHEY and CDR2 SMNVEV (reference sequence). TCRdb passed the RACE reads through MiXCR, listing each CDR3 protein once. This table holds approximately 88,000 distinct CDR3 sequences, approximately 13% found once. Noted time point: patch test 3, about 24 weeks after DPC sensitization. The sample's treatment: therapeutic diphenylcyclopropenone sensitization with weekly scalp DPC. This clonotype has ten or more counts. The genes are TRBV27 and TRBJ2-2; D is unresolved. The sequenced sample was whole blood, obtained in connection with sensitization to the hapten diphenylcyclopropenone (DPC). The receptor's source is a woman aged 45-59 years with alopecia areata. Some clones in this sample may be carry-over from other donors' samples. The CDR3 region has the DNA TGTGCCAGCAGTCGCGCGAACACCGGGGAGCTGTTTTTT. It is translated as CASSRANTGELFF.